A single sample gave rise to the 18 T cell receptor beta chains below, sequenced in a study of blood T cell repertoires in COVID-19. Sequencing was performed with immunoSEQ multiplex PCR; in TCRdb, only in-frame clones are kept and a portion is missing. This sample has approximately 110,000 clones, with more than 60% found just once. The sequencing sample was made of peripheral blood. The receptors here all came from a man in his sixties or seventies with active or convalescent COVID-19.

This clone was counted only a few times. CDR3 in DNA: TGTGCCAGCAGTCCCCGTAGGGAGTCCTATGGCTACACCTTC. Its protein is CASSPRRESYGYTF. This chain connects TRBV28 to TRBJ1-2; D not resolved. The CDR3 contains 14 residues. V lost 5 bases to trimming and J lost 4 bases, with 14 bases between them. Per germline, CDR1 MDHEN and CDR2 SYDVKM.

The chain has TRBV19 and TRBJ1-5; the match to TRBD1 covers 7 bases. Germline CDR1 and CDR2: LNHDA and SQIVND (reference sequence). After removal of 9 bases from V and 0 bases from J, the junction contained 5 bases not matched to a gene. CDR3 size: 14 residues. In DNA, the CDR3 is TGTGCCAGCGACAGGGTGACTAGCAATCAGCCCCAGCATTTT. It codes for CASDRVTSNQPQHF. Combining the CDR3 with reference TRBV19 and TRBJ1-5 gives the whole variable domain DGGITQSPKYLFRKEGQNVTLSCEQNLNHDAMYWYRQDPGQGLRLIYYSQIVNDFQKGDIAEGYSVSREKKESFPLTVTSAQKNPTAFYLCASDRVTSNQPQHFGDGTRLSIL.

The chain carries TRBV5-6 and TRBJ2-7; TRBD1 is a possible D gene (6 bases). V gave up 3 bases and J gave up 5 bases, with 18 bases separating them. This CDR3 comprises 15 residues. Germline assignment: CDR1 SGHDT and CDR2 YYEEEE. CDR3 nucleotides: TGTGCCAGCAGCTCTTTTCCAGGGGAACTCAACGAGCAGTACTTC. Protein product: CASSSFPGELNEQYF.

The genes are TRBV5-1 and TRBJ1-5, with D possibly TRBD1 on 6 matching bases. The CDR3 is 14 amino acids. Germline values: CDR1 SGHRS, CDR2 YFSETQ. The V end was cut by 5 bases, the J end by 2 bases, with 11 bases between. CDR3 sequence reads: CASSRGGGNQPQHF. CDR3 in DNA: TGCGCCAGCAGTAGGGGGGGTGGCAATCAGCCCCAGCATTTT.

V is TRBV5-5 and J is TRBJ1-1; D gene ambiguous. The CDR3 is made up of 13 amino acids. V dropped 1 base and J dropped 1 base, with 5 bases sitting between them. The germline gives CDR1 SGHKS, CDR2 YYEKEE (reference sequence). This CDR3 is CASSLPRNTEAFF. The CDR3 DNA is TGTGCCAGCAGCTTGCCCCGGAACACTGAAGCTTTCTTT.

This sequence joins TRBV6-5 and TRBJ2-1; TRBD2 matches at 8 bases. The CDR3 consists of 12 residues. V was clipped by 7 bases and J by 7 bases; unmatched bases: 3. CDR1 and CDR2 from the germline V gene are MNHEY and SVGAGI. CDR3 sequence (DNA): TGTGCCAGCAAGCGGGGGCTTAATGAGCAGTTCTTC. This encodes CASKRGLNEQFF.

This chain links TRBV9 with TRBJ2-5, with TRBD1 identical over 10 bases. Per the germline V gene, CDR1 is SGDLS and CDR2 is YYNGEE. The ends lost 2 bases at V and 5 bases at J; junction bases unmatched: 6. The CDR3 consists of 15 residues. CDR3 loop: CASSVGQGLGETQYF. CDR3 coding DNA: TGTGCCAGCAGCGTGGGACAGGGGTTGGGGGAGACCCAGTACTTC.

V usage is TRBV5-4 and J usage is TRBJ1-1; D ambiguous. The CDR3 is 13 residues long. Germline CDR1 and CDR2: SGHNT and YYREEE (reference sequence). Trimming cost V 2 bases and J 3 bases, with 8 bases left between them. The CDR3 sequence is CASSLGRDTEAFF. The CDR3, as DNA: TGTGCCAGCAGCTTAGGGCGGGACACTGAAGCTTTCTTT.

The chain couples TRBV11-2 to TRBJ2-1; D is possibly TRBD1 (6 bases). V was cut by 5 bases and J by 2 bases, with 10 bases left in between. The CDR3 consists of 14 residues. CDR1 and CDR2 from the germline V gene are SGHAT and FQNNGV. The CDR3 bases are TGTGCCAGCAGCCCACAGGGCCCCTACAATGAGCAGTTCTTC. It yields the protein CASSPQGPYNEQFF.

The genes are TRBV3-1 (or the pseudogene TRBV3-2) and TRBJ1-5; a possible D gene is TRBD1 (6 bases). Trimming removed 0 bases at V and 11 bases at J, with 17 bases between. This CDR3 is built from 15 residues. Germline CDR1 LGHDT, CDR2 YNNKEL (reference sequence). This CDR3 reads CASSQDGHRGQTQHF. CDR3 coding DNA: TGTGCCAGCAGCCAAGACGGACACCGAGGACAGACCCAGCATTTT.

The chain is built from TRBV4-2 and TRBJ1-2; D not certain. The CDR3 is made up of 16 amino acids. Germline V gene lookup returns CDR1 LGHNA and CDR2 YNFKEQ. Deletions cut 0 bases from V and 4 bases from J, with 15 bases between. CDR3 nucleotides: TGTGCCAGCAGCCAAGATTCACAGTCTCCCAGCTATGGCTACACCTTC. It specifies CASSQDSQSPSYGYTF.

The chain links TRBV27 to TRBJ1-1, with 9 bases lining up with TRBD1. The trim removed 7 bases at V and 0 bases at J, leaving 12 bases unmatched. Germline CDR1 MNHEY, CDR2 SMNVEV (reference sequence). The CDR3 runs to 17 residues. As DNA, the CDR3 is TGTGCCAGCAACCCATATGGGGGACAGGGTCTGAACACTGAAGCTTTCTTT. Translating it yields CASNPYGGQGLNTEAFF.

The chain uses TRBV5-4 and TRBJ2-7; D uncertain. Per the germline V gene, CDR1 is SGHNT and CDR2 is YYREEE (reference sequence). The CDR3 is made up of 14 amino acids. Trimming cost V 0 bases and J 2 bases, with 9 bases left between them. The CDR3 sequence is CASSLGTDTYEQYF. CDR3 in DNA: TGTGCCAGCAGCTTGGGAACAGATACCTACGAGCAGTACTTC.

This clone was observed a handful of times. The gene calls are TRBV7-8 and TRBJ2-1; D is possibly TRBD1 (6 bases). Germline values: CDR1 SGHVS, CDR2 FQNEAQ. The CDR3 loop spans 15 amino acids. Trimming removed 6 bases from V and 5 bases from J, with 17 bases in between. CDR3 sequence reads: CASRAERTDDNEQFF. CDR3 DNA sequence: TGTGCCAGCAGGGCCGAACGGACAGACGACAATGAGCAGTTCTTC.

This clone has a handful of counts. The chain's CDR3 is CASRRGVSNEKLFF. DNA of the CDR3: TGTGCCTCCCGACGGGGGGTTTCTAATGAAAAACTGTTTTTT. J is TRBJ1-4 and V is TRBV30; a possible D gene is TRBD1 (5 bases). Germline V lookup: CDR1 GTSNPN, CDR2 SVGIG (reference sequence). CDR3 length: 14 residues. V was pared by 7 bases and J by 3 bases, with 15 bases between.

This chain connects TRBV2 to TRBJ1-1; no reliable D call. Germline CDR1 and CDR2: SNHLY and FYNNEI. Trimming stripped 8 bases from V and 1 base from J, with 23 bases between. The CDR3 spans 17 residues. CDR3 amino acids: CASVLEDGGWRNTEAFF. CDR3 DNA sequence: TGTGCCAGCGTACTAGAGGACGGAGGCTGGCGGAACACTGAAGCTTTCTTT.

Only a few counts were recorded for this clone. The V gene is TRBV19, the J gene TRBJ1-2, with TRBD1 matching over 10 bases. The germline gives CDR1 LNHDA, CDR2 SQIVND (reference sequence). The CDR3 sequence is 17 residues long. V gave up 2 bases and J gave up 4 bases; unmatched junction bases: 10. CDR3 sequence (DNA): TGTGCCAGTAGTATATCCCGTGGGACAGGGGTGATCTATGGCTACACCTTC. The encoded protein is CASSISRGTGVIYGYTF.

The chain combines TRBV28 with TRBJ1-2; a weak D match, TRBD1 (6 bases). The V gene lost 1 base and the J gene lost 4 bases, with 10 bases spanning the gap. The germline CDR1 and CDR2 sequences are MDHEN and SYDVKM. The CDR3 has 14 residues. The CDR3 loop reads CASSLLGGAYGYTF. The DNA for the CDR3 is TGTGCCAGCAGTTTATTGGGGGGGGCCTATGGCTACACCTTC.